This T cell receptor beta chain was recorded in a study of blood T cells in healthy people across ages. Alongside a J-beta primer mix, a sample-barcoded 5' primer served in a second PCR lasting about 7 to 11 cycles. TCRdb called the 5' RACE reads again in MiXCR, with one record for every CDR3 protein. This sample has about 1.7 million distinct CDR3 sequences, with roughly 28% found just once. This clonotype was observed a few times. This CDR3 has 14 residues. V gave up 2 bases and J gave up 3 bases, with 11 bases separating them. Germline V gene sequence: CDR1 LGHNA, CDR2 YSLEER. The receptor's source is a woman aged 25 to 45 in good health. Sequencing was carried out using blood. The chain carries TRBV4-3 and TRBJ2-7, with a possible D match to TRBD1 (6 bases). The CDR3 protein is CASSQHRDFYEQYF. CDR3 sequence (DNA): TGCGCCAGCAGCCAACACAGGGATTTCTACGAGCAGTACTTC.